The clone carrying this T cell receptor (beta chain) was detected ten times or more. The length of the CDR3 is 12 residues. In germline, CDR1 is SQVTM, CDR2 ANQGSEA. Unmatched junction bases numbered 3, after V lost 7 bases and J lost 2 bases. Time point of the sample: persistent/refractory GD, antithyroid drugs over 5 years with positive TRAb. Preparation of the TCR library used RNA extracted from PBMCs. Building of the TCR beta libraries involved iRepertoire HTBI primers and Arm-PCR of CDR3 regions. Authors' data handling: Across samples, 55 to 75 TRBV and 12 to 15 TRBJ segments were found. A single record per CDR3 protein comes from TCRdb applying MiXCR to the multiplex PCR reads. TCRdb, not the authors, supplied the V and J calls. This table has roughly 500,000 distinct CDR3 sequences, under 25% appearing once. The sample comes from a study of regulatory T cells in long-lasting Graves disease.

The chain has TRBV29-1 and TRBJ2-7; 9 bases agree with TRBD1. The sequence derives from a female donor with Graves disease. Material: peripheral blood mononuclear cells (PBMCs), obtained when the disease was refractory, from a patient treated with antithyroid drugs. Here the CDR3 DNA reads TGCAGCGCCAGGACAGGGGCCTACGAGCAGTACTTC. Its translation is CSARTGAYEQYF.